These T cell receptor beta chains were read from a single sample in a study of human T cells and chemical hapten exposure. Using its own MiXCR run on the RACE reads, TCRdb lists one record per CDR3 protein. The sample consists of around 120,000 distinct CDR3 sequences, about 10% of them appearing once. This specimen consisted of whole blood, obtained in connection with sensitization to the hapten diphenylcyclopropenone (DPC). These receptors were obtained from a woman in her thirties or forties with alopecia areata. Some clones in this sample may be carry-over from other donors' samples. CDR3s include the opening cysteine and the closing phenylalanine or tryptophan. D genes are given only for firm matches. Only part of the rows carry a size: once, few, many, or a class if the clone is expanded.

v_call,cdr3_length,d_call,j_call,clone_size,cdr3_aa,cdr3_nt
TRBV2,12,-,TRBJ1-1,few,CASRTGNTEAFF,TGTGCCAGCAGGACAGGGAACACTGAAGCTTTCTTT
TRBV2,14,TRBD2,TRBJ2-2,many,CATGGLAGTGELFF,TGTGCCACTGGAGGGCTAGCGGGAACCGGGGAGCTGTTTTTT
TRBV6-5,15,-,TRBJ2-1,few,CASSPWRAEGNEQFF,TGTGCCAGCAGTCCTTGGAGGGCGGAAGGTAATGAGCAGTTCTTC
TRBV6-2/TRBV6-3,12,TRBD1,TRBJ1-1,many,CASRSGGTEAFF,TGTGCCAGCAGGTCAGGGGGAACTGAAGCTTTCTTT
TRBV7-6,17,TRBD2,TRBJ2-1,-,CASSSDLLAGGYNEQFF,TGTGCCAGCAGCTCCGATCTACTAGCGGGAGGCTACAATGAGCAGTTCTTC
TRBV7-2,14,-,TRBJ2-5,-,CASSPDGGLRTQYF,TGTGCCAGCAGCCCCGATGGGGGCCTGCGGACCCAGTACTTC
TRBV6-2/TRBV6-3,12,-,TRBJ2-3,medium-sized,CASSWGTDTQYF,TGTGCCAGCAGTTGGGGGACAGATACGCAGTATTTT
TRBV18,15,-,TRBJ1-1,-,CASSPPQGRGSEAFF,TGTGCCAGCTCACCACCGCAGGGTCGAGGCTCTGAAGCTTTCTTT
TRBV28,16,-,TRBJ2-1,-,CASTPTGTSSYNEQFF,TGTGCCAGCACCCCGACAGGAACGAGCTCCTACAATGAGCAGTTCTTC
TRBV12-3/TRBV12-4,14,TRBD1,TRBJ2-7,many,CASSLIGQGYEQYF,TGTGCCAGCAGTCTTATCGGACAGGGCTACGAGCAGTACTTC
TRBV29-1,14,TRBD1,TRBJ2-7,many,CSVVRTGKNYEQYF,TGCAGCGTTGTGAGGACAGGGAAGAACTACGAGCAGTACTTC
TRBV27,13,TRBD1,TRBJ1-5,-,CASSVGQGWPQHF,TGTGCCAGCAGTGTTGGACAGGGATGGCCCCAGCATTTT
TRBV7-2,12,TRBD1,TRBJ1-1,many,CASSPRDSKAFF,TGTGCCAGCAGCCCTCGGGACAGCAAAGCTTTCTTT
TRBV27,14,TRBD1,TRBJ1-5,many,CASSLGQDISPQHF,TGTGCCAGCAGTTTAGGACAGGACATCAGCCCCCAGCATTTT
TRBV21-1,16,-,TRBJ1-2,few,CASTSRTGPYNYGYTF,TGTGCCAGCACCTCAAGGACAGGGCCTTACAACTATGGCTACACCTTC
TRBV6-1,14,-,TRBJ1-2,few,CASSEAVTSYGYTF,TGTGCCAGCAGTGAGGCAGTAACGTCTTATGGCTACACCTTC
TRBV9,14,-,TRBJ2-7,many,CASSDGGGSYEQYF,TGTGCCAGCAGCGACGGGGGCGGTTCCTACGAGCAGTACTTC
TRBV28,14,TRBD1,TRBJ2-1,-,CASSSTGGRNEQFF,TGTGCCAGCAGCTCGACAGGGGGTCGCAATGAGCAGTTCTTC
TRBV7-6,15,TRBD1,TRBJ1-1,many,CASSFGTGWDTEAFF,TGTGCCAGCAGCTTCGGGACAGGTTGGGACACTGAAGCTTTCTTT